This TCR beta chain originates from a study of T cell responses to AZD1222 COVID-19 vaccine. Study-wide results and limits: Two doses of AZD1222 preceded a rise in Spike-specific TCR breadth and depth. It was only after the peak T cell response that any repertoires were sampled. Spike as a whole was targeted by vaccine-associated CD4 TCRs, dominant at 160-218 and 743-854. Unmutated variant regions are reportedly the target of nearly half of TCRs that are spike-specific.

This clone was counted between two and nine times. The antigen is not known. This table comes from immunoSEQ multiplex PCR, and its TCRdb copy is limited to in-frame clones, with some not included. This sample has over 70,000 clones; approximately 80% occur once, and the top ten carry 27%. CDR1 and CDR2 (germline): LGHNA, YSLEER. The length of the CDR3 is 14 residues. Trimming left V 1 base short and J 4 bases short, with 10 bases between. The rearrangement joins TRBV4-3 to TRBJ1-1; unclear D gene. The input for sequencing was peripheral blood, taken 28 days after the second dose of the MenACWY control vaccine. The receptor was derived from an adult who received the MenACWY meningococcal vaccine as a control. CDR3 nucleotide sequence: TGCGCCAGCAGCCAAGTAGGTGGTGGCACTGAAGCTTTCTTT. Translating it yields CASSQVGGGTEAFF.